The 20 T cell receptor beta chains listed next were all sequenced from one sample in a study of blood T cells in healthy people across ages. Together with a sample-barcoded 5' primer, a J-beta primer mix was included in a second PCR lasting about 6 to 11 cycles. TCRdb fed the 5' RACE reads into MiXCR, producing one record per CDR3 protein. The data hold some 760,000 distinct CDR3 sequences, with around 25% observed a single time. The same data also went into a second study, on T cells of mothers and their children.

Material: blood. The receptors originated from a boy aged 5 to 17 in good health.

CDR3 loop: CASSYWGGGQPQHF. CDR3 coding DNA: TGTGCCAGCAGTTACTGGGGGGGCGGTCAGCCCCAGCATTTT. The chain links TRBV6-2 or TRBV6-3 to TRBJ1-5; D possibly corresponds to TRBD1 (6 bases). From germline, CDR1 is MNHEY and CDR2 SVGEGT. V was pared by 1 base and J by 6 bases, with 10 bases between. CDR3 size: 14 residues.

This clonotype was counted only a few times. The chain uses TRBV28 and TRBJ1-5; 7 nucleotides match TRBD1. There are 14 residues in the CDR3. J lost 5 bases, V lost 3 bases, and 4 bases had no gene match. Germline lookup yields CDR1 MDHEN and CDR2 SYDVKM. The CDR3 DNA reads TGTGCCAGCAGTTTTTACAGGGGAGATCAGCCCCAGCATTTT. The encoded protein is CASSFYRGDQPQHF.

The chain uses TRBV19 and TRBJ2-7, with TRBD1 identical over 11 bases. The CDR3 has 13 residues. Germline V gene sequence: CDR1 LNHDA, CDR2 SQIVND (reference sequence). V gave up 7 bases and J gave up 6 bases; unmatched junction bases: 5. CDR3 sequence: CASTPGQGVEQYF. CDR3 in DNA: TGTGCCAGTACCCCGGGACAGGGGGTCGAGCAGTACTTC.

This clonotype was picked up a small number of times. Its ends do not fully match the called genes, so a read error is possible. The rearrangement joins TRBV5-1 to TRBJ2-1; 9 bases are shared with TRBD2. CDR3 length: 18 amino acids. CDR1 is SGHRS, CDR2 YFSETQ, per germline. The CDR3 loop is CASSLDASGAASYSEQFF. DNA for the CDR3: TGCGCCAGCAGCTTGGATGCTAGCGGGGCCGCCTCCTACAGTGAGCAGTTCTTC. Together with reference TRBV5-1 and TRBJ2-1, the CDR3 gives the full variable domain: KAGVTQTPRYLIKTRGQQVTLSCSPISGHRSVSWYQQTPGQGLQFLFEYFSETQRNKGNFPGRFSGRQFSNSRSEMNVSTLELGDSALYLCASSLDASGAASYSEQFFGPGTRLTVL.

The sample holds a few counts of this clonotype. V gene TRBV9 combines with J gene TRBJ2-7; 10 bases fit TRBD1. The CDR3 has 14 residues. The germline gives CDR1 SGDLS, CDR2 YYNGEE. V lost 4 bases and J lost 3; bases outside the gene matches: 4. The CDR3 coding sequence is TGTGCCAGCAGCTCGGGACAGGGGAACTACGAGCAGTACTTC. Its translation: CASSSGQGNYEQYF.

This clonotype has just a few counts. The V gene is TRBV7-2, the J gene TRBJ2-1, with 8 bases lining up with TRBD1. Per germline, CDR1 SGHTA and CDR2 FQGNSA. CDR3 length: 18 amino acids. V was pared by 3 bases and J by 3 bases, with 13 bases of the junction left unmatched. The CDR3 DNA reads as TGTGCCAGCAGCTTCCCGCCCCCTGGGACAGGAGACTACAATGAGCAGTTCTTC. Translation: CASSFPPPGTGDYNEQFF.

This clonotype has a handful of counts. The rearrangement uses TRBV4-3 and TRBJ2-5; 10 bases are shared with TRBD1. Germline-derived CDR1 and CDR2 are LGHNA and YSLEER. Losses at the gene ends were 5 bases for V and 3 bases for J; bases not matched to a gene: 3. This CDR3 region has 14 residues. CDR3 region: CASSSDRGKETQYF. In nucleotides, the CDR3 is TGCGCCAGCAGCTCGGACAGGGGGAAAGAGACCCAGTACTTC.

This clonotype was counted at least ten times. The gene calls are TRBV4-1 and TRBJ1-2; tentative D call: TRBD1 (5 bases). The CDR3 consists of 16 residues. Germline V gene sequence: CDR1 MGHRA, CDR2 YSYEKL. V lost 4 bases, J lost 4 bases, and 19 bases lay in between. This CDR3 is CASSPTSGGSGYGYTF. The CDR3 nucleotides read TGCGCCAGCAGCCCGACCTCGGGGGGATCAGGCTATGGCTACACCTTC.

This clonotype appeared a few times. The V call is TRBV3-1, the J call TRBJ1-1; 9 bases map to TRBD1. Germline V lookup: CDR1 LGHDT, CDR2 YNNKEL (reference sequence). The trim removed 0 bases at V and 6 bases at J, leaving 14 bases unmatched. The CDR3 contains 18 residues. The CDR3 protein is CASSQDRFGTGRTAEAFF. In nucleotides, the CDR3 is TGTGCCAGCAGCCAAGATAGATTTGGGACAGGGCGTACGGCTGAAGCTTTCTTT. Variable domain in full (rest from reference TRBV3-1 and TRBJ1-1): DTAVSQTPKYLVTQMGNDKSIKCEQNLGHDTMYWYKQDSKKFLKIMFSYNNKELIINETVPNRFSPKSPDKAHLNLHINSLELGDSAVYFCASSQDRFGTGRTAEAFFGQGTRLTVV.

The chain has TRBV20-1 and TRBJ2-1; the D gene is possibly TRBD2 (6 bases). This CDR3 has 11 residues. V was cut by 2 bases and J by 9 bases, with 8 bases left in between. Germline V gives CDR1 DFQATT, CDR2 SNEGSKA (reference sequence). CDR3 in amino acids: CSARLGGEQFF. The DNA of the CDR3 is TGCAGTGCTAGATTGGGGGGTGAGCAGTTCTTC.

This clonotype was seen a few times. The chain links TRBV6-1 to TRBJ2-5, with 12 bases fitting TRBD1. With V trimmed by 4 bases and J by 6 bases, 9 bases remained unmatched. This CDR3 comprises 16 residues. CDR1 is MNHNS, CDR2 SASEGT, per germline. CDR3 amino acids: CASSGAGQGAWKTQYF. For the CDR3, the DNA is TGTGCCAGCAGTGGTGCGGGACAGGGGGCTTGGAAGACCCAGTACTTC.

This clonotype was detected a few times. This sequence joins TRBV24-1 and TRBJ2-1, with D unresolved. Germline V gene data show CDR1 as KGHDR and CDR2 as SFDVKD. The V end was cut by 3 bases, the J end by 3 bases, with 8 bases between. The CDR3 totals 14 residues. As DNA, the CDR3 is TGTGCCACCAGTGATGGTGACGGCTACAATGAGCAGTTCTTC. Amino acids: CATSDGDGYNEQFF.

This clonotype has more than one count but fewer than ten. The gene calls are TRBV4-2 and TRBJ1-1; TRBD1 is a possible D gene (6 bases). The CDR3 has 16 amino acids. V lost 1 base, J lost 0 bases, and 12 bases lay in between. Per the germline V gene, CDR1 is LGHNA and CDR2 is YNFKEQ. The CDR3 DNA reads TGTGCCAGCAGCCAAGTCTCTACAGGGATGAACACTGAAGCTTTCTTT. Encoded protein: CASSQVSTGMNTEAFF.

This chain connects TRBV12-3 or TRBV12-4 to TRBJ2-7, with D possibly matching TRBD1 (5 bases). Trimming took 1 base from V and 3 from J, leaving 19 bases between them. The CDR3 is 17 residues long. In DNA form, the CDR3 reads TGTGCCAGCAGTTTAGTCCTGGGAATGGGGCCTAGCTACGAGCAGTACTTC. Translated: CASSLVLGMGPSYEQYF.

The chain joins TRBV12-3 or TRBV12-4 to TRBJ2-3; no firm D call. Trimming left V 6 bases short and J 4 bases short, with 14 bases between. The CDR3 has 14 residues. The CDR3 protein is CASRNYGLADTQYF. DNA of the CDR3: TGTGCCAGCAGAAACTATGGGTTGGCAGATACGCAGTATTTT.

The chain couples TRBV7-9 to TRBJ1-2, with 11 bases lining up with TRBD1. Unmatched junction bases numbered 4, after V lost 4 bases and J lost 6 bases. Germline CDR1 is SEHNR and CDR2 is FQNEAQ (reference sequence). This CDR3 region has 14 residues. CDR3 sequence reads: CASSWGQGEDGYTF. The CDR3 nucleotides read TGTGCCAGCAGCTGGGGACAGGGGGAAGATGGCTACACCTTC.

This clonotype was picked up a small number of times. This chain joins TRBV29-1 and TRBJ2-7, with D tentatively TRBD1 (5 bases). This CDR3 region has 12 residues. The V gene's germline CDR1 is SQVTM and CDR2 ANQGSEA. The V end was cut by 6 bases, the J end by 3 bases, with 12 bases between. The CDR3 DNA reads as TGCAGCGTGACGACAGAAAACTACGAGCAGTACTTC. It yields the protein CSVTTENYEQYF.

CDR3 sequence (DNA): TGTGCCAGCAGTGGCGAGGTAGGGACAGGGGTCTACGAGCAGTACTTC. Its protein is CASSGEVGTGVYEQYF. This sequence joins TRBV2 and TRBJ2-7, with 10 nucleotides matching TRBD1. This CDR3 has 16 amino acids. The germline CDR1 and CDR2 sequences are SNHLY and FYNNEI. V was pared by 4 bases and J by 3 bases, with 9 bases of the junction left unmatched.

J is TRBJ1-4 and V is TRBV11-2; 8 positions agree with TRBD1. V lost 0 bases and J lost 7; bases outside the gene matches: 4. CDR1 is SGHAT, CDR2 FQNNGV, per germline. The CDR3 runs 15 residues. The CDR3 DNA follows: TGTGCCAGCAGCTTAGACAGGGGGCGAGTTGAAAAACTGTTTTTT. Translating it yields CASSLDRGRVEKLFF.

A few counts support this clonotype. J is TRBJ2-5 and V is TRBV11-2; 8 bases line up with TRBD2. J lost 0 bases, V lost 1 base, and 10 bases had no gene match. Per the germline V gene, CDR1 is SGHAT and CDR2 is FQNNGV. The CDR3 contains 18 residues. The chain's CDR3 is CASSLGGSSGTYQETQYF. The CDR3, as DNA: TGTGCCAGCAGCTTAGGGGGGAGTAGCGGGACGTACCAAGAGACCCAGTACTTC.